This T cell receptor (beta chain) derives from a study of blood T cell repertoires in COVID-19. Across the whole study: Samples representing acute and convalescent COVID-19 were sourced from the United States, Italy and Spain. PBMCs, B-cell-depleted T cells, or T cells provided the cDNA or gDNA that made up the material.

As for this clone: The same CDR3 arises from other DNA sequences in this sample as well.

Original methodology: Nucleated cell counts were estimated from reference gene primer amplification. Clones were read by immunoSEQ multiplex PCR, and TCRdb kept only the in-frame ones, dropping some. The V and J calls and clone size were taken over from that table, and D and trimming were inferred from the DNA. The sample carries some 170,000 clones, about 87% recorded once. Trimming removed 3 bases from V and 4 bases from J, with 7 bases in between. Per the germline V gene, CDR1 is SNHLY and CDR2 is FYNNEI. There are 13 residues in the CDR3. The specimen was peripheral blood. This sequence joins TRBV2 and TRBJ1-5; D is unresolved. This receptor was taken from a woman aged 55-69 years who had recovered from COVID-19. The CDR3 reads CASSDRSNQPQHF. The CDR3, as DNA: TGTGCCAGCAGTGATAGAAGTAATCAGCCCCAGCATTTT.